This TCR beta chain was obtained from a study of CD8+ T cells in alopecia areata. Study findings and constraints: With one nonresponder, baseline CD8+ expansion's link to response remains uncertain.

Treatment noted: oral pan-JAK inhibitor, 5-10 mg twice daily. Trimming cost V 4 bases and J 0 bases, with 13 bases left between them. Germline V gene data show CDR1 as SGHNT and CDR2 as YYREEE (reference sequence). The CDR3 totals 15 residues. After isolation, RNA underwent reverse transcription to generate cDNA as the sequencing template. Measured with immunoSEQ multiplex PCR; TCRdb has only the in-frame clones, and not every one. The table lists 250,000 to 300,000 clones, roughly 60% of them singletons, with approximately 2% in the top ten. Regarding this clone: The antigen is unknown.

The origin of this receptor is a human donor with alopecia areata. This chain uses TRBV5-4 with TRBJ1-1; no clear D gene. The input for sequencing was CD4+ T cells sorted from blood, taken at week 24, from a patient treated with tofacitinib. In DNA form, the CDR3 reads TGTGCCAGCAGCCCGACGGAGATCATGAACACTGAAGCTTTCTTT. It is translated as CASSPTEIMNTEAFF.